These T cell receptor beta chains were read from a single sample in a study of radiotherapy plus CTLA-4 blockade in lung cancer. TCRdb's table, derived via immunoSEQ multiplex PCR, lists solely in-frame clones and lacks some. The table records 80,000 or so clones, about 78% of them present only once. This sample comprised peripheral blood, obtained from a patient treated with radiotherapy plus ipilimumab. The receptors originated from a human donor with non-small cell lung cancer who had a partial response to radiotherapy plus ipilimumab. Some clones in this sample may be carry-over from other donors' samples. The CDR3 runs from the conserved cysteine through the conserved F or W. The D gene is left open where the match is weak. Where a row states a size, it is once, few, many or the class of an expanded clone; other rows omit it.

len	v_gene	d_gene	abundance	j_gene	CDR3nt	CDR3aa
15	TRBV5-1	.	.	TRBJ2-2	TGCGCCAGCAGCTTAAACCCCTCTTTGAGCGGGGAGCTGTTTTTT	CASSLNPSLSGELFF
14	TRBV5-5	.	.	TRBJ2-5	TGTGCCAGCAGCTTGGCCGGGGGACCAGAGACCCAGTACTTC	CASSLAGGPETQYF
14	TRBV10-1	.	.	TRBJ2-2	TGCGCCCCCGGTGGGGCTTGCCCCACCGGGGAGCTGTTTTTT	CAPGGACPTGELFF
16	TRBV4-3	TRBD1	.	TRBJ2-1	TGCGCCAGCAGCCCTACTGACCGGGACAGGTACAATGAGCAGTTCTTC	CASSPTDRDRYNEQFF
15	TRBV11-2	.	.	TRBJ1-5	TGTGCCAGCAGCTTAGGGGGGCAGGGGAACGAGCCCCAGCATTTT	CASSLGGQGNEPQHF
17	TRBV9	TRBD2	.	TRBJ2-1	TGTGCCAGCAGCGTAGGAGCCCGGCGGGGGTTCTACAATGAGCAGTTCTTC	CASSVGARRGFYNEQFF
14	TRBV10-3	.	.	TRBJ2-7	TGTGCCATCAGTGGGGCGACAGGAGACTACGAGCAGTACTTC	CAISGATGDYEQYF
15	TRBV7-2	TRBD2	few	TRBJ2-5	TGTGCCAGCAGCGTTAGCGGGGGGGGTCAAGAGACCCAGTACTTC	CASSVSGGGQETQYF
11	TRBV30	.	few	TRBJ2-5	TGTGCCTGGAGTGTACTAGAGACCCAGTACTTC	CAWSVLETQYF
15	TRBV28	TRBD1	.	TRBJ2-3	TGTGCCAGCAGTCCATCCGGGACAGGGACAGATACGCAGTATTTT	CASSPSGTGTDTQYF
15	TRBV28	TRBD1	.	TRBJ1-3	TGTGTCAGCAGTTCACAGGGGGCAGATGGAAACACCATATATTTT	CVSSSQGADGNTIYF
13	TRBV2	.	.	TRBJ2-5	TGTGCCAGCAGTCGCGTCAGGGAAGAGACCCAGTACTTC	CASSRVREETQYF
13	TRBV19	.	.	TRBJ2-3	TGTGCCACCTCGAGAGGGCACACAGATACGCAGTATTTT	CATSRGHTDTQYF
14	TRBV28	.	once	TRBJ2-1	TGTGCCAGCAGTCCATCGGGGGATTTCAATGAGCAGTTCTTC	CASSPSGDFNEQFF